Listed below are T cell receptor beta chains from one sample, sequenced in a study of Ad26.COV2.S vaccination and SARS-CoV-2 variants. Using immunoSEQ multiplex PCR, the repertoire was profiled, and TCRdb retains in-frame clones only, with some absent. The table shows around 400,000 clones, with around 90% occurring only once. Sequences were derived from peripheral blood, sampled in a trial of Ad26.COV2.S vaccine versus placebo. The receptors derive from a person aged 18-60 years who received the Ad26.COV2.S COVID-19 vaccine or a placebo. The CDR3 runs from the conserved cysteine through the conserved F or W. Each record gives: V gene, CDR3 length, J gene, CDR3 protein.

TRBV19	14	TRBJ2-1	CASSIFPSANEQFF
TRBV11-2	15	TRBJ2-5	CASSLSRGLQETQYF
TRBV6-1	15	TRBJ2-5	CASSELQGEQETQYF
TRBV5-4	15	TRBJ2-7	CASSLVAGGSYEQYF
TRBV11-2	13	TRBJ1-2	CASSPDTHYGYTF
TRBV28	18	TRBJ1-1	CASSFPLGAGTMNTEAFF
TRBV3-1/TRBV3-2	16	TRBJ1-5	CASSPDPTGVGQPQHF
TRBV19	13	TRBJ2-1	CASSIFLYNEQFF
TRBV2	14	TRBJ1-2	CASSERGASYGYTF
TRBV5-6	18	TRBJ2-2	CASSSGVPGEVGTGELFF
TRBV28	15	TRBJ2-3	CASIGPGDSTDTQYF
TRBV12-1	17	TRBJ2-1	CASSFAPGLAACGEQFF
TRBV7-8	14	TRBJ1-6	CASSLGQDRTPLHF
TRBV6-5	15	TRBJ2-4	CASQGGGRGKNIQYF
TRBV6-5	14	TRBJ1-6	CASFSGQNNSPLHF
TRBV5-1	16	TRBJ2-2	CASSTGQGMNTGELFF
TRBV5-1	15	TRBJ2-3	CASSRGDRGTDTQYF
TRBV9	14	TRBJ2-3	CASSVRESTDTQYF
TRBV4-1	13	TRBJ1-2	CASSQDMNYGYTF
TRBV13	13	TRBJ1-1	CASSLATNTEAFF
TRBV7-2	13	TRBJ2-1	CASRLIAGDEQFF
TRBV9	17	TRBJ1-3	CASSPLRGAYSGNTIYF
TRBV13	16	TRBJ1-2	CASSSNLGSLNYGYTF
TRBV5-6	14	TRBJ1-1	CASSQHTGLTEAFF
TRBV7-9	15	TRBJ2-1	CASNEARLTYNEQFF
TRBV12-3/TRBV12-4	12	TRBJ2-5	CASSSPEETQYF
TRBV4-3	16	TRBJ2-7	CASSQDRAAPTYEQYF
TRBV18	14	TRBJ2-7	CASSPSADSYEQYF
TRBV6-1	16	TRBJ2-2	CASSEQGGTNTGELFF
TRBV30	13	TRBJ1-1	CAWSRRANTEAFF
TRBV18	13	TRBJ2-1	CASSPPDYNEQFF
TRBV5-4	14	TRBJ2-4	CASSLNLAKNIQYF
TRBV5-1	14	TRBJ1-1	CASSTDRGITEAFF
TRBV19	14	TRBJ2-1	CASSISLAGVEQFF
TRBV12-5	14	TRBJ1-4	CASGRDGGREKLFF
TRBV3-1/TRBV3-2	14	TRBJ2-1	CASSQSTEYNEQFF
TRBV2	15	TRBJ2-7	CASSDPGQGGYEQYF
TRBV19	16	TRBJ1-1	CASSMRVPRQNTEAFF
TRBV4-1	11	TRBJ2-2	CASSQPGELFF
TRBV15	15	TRBJ1-5	CATSLDRGRNQPQHF
TRBV7-9	18	TRBJ2-7	CASSSEGQGSSPSYEQYF
TRBV5-4	13	TRBJ1-2	CASSLEGTQGYTF
TRBV15	15	TRBJ2-1	CATSRDRGVYNEQFF
TRBV7-9	17	TRBJ2-7	CASSLGGGRHSFYEQYF
TRBV29-1	13	TRBJ2-7	CSVRDRGSYEQYF
TRBV21-1	14	TRBJ2-3	CASSKRRSGLTQYF
TRBV7-9	18	TRBJ2-1	CASSSWNLGTSGRHEQFF
TRBV19	18	TRBJ2-6	CASSIPSFGASGANVLTF
TRBV11-2	14	TRBJ2-1	CASRDRGPYNEQFF
TRBV5-4	15	TRBJ1-2	CASRDSQNLNYGYTF
TRBV27	15	TRBJ2-3	CASKGLAGNTDTQYF
TRBV5-1	16	TRBJ2-1	CASSARLAGGSNEQFF
TRBV19	13	TRBJ1-3	CASATGTGNTIYF
TRBV5-1	15	TRBJ2-3	CASSLGTGGTDTQYF
TRBV11-3	15	TRBJ2-3	CASSLGVQSTDTQYF